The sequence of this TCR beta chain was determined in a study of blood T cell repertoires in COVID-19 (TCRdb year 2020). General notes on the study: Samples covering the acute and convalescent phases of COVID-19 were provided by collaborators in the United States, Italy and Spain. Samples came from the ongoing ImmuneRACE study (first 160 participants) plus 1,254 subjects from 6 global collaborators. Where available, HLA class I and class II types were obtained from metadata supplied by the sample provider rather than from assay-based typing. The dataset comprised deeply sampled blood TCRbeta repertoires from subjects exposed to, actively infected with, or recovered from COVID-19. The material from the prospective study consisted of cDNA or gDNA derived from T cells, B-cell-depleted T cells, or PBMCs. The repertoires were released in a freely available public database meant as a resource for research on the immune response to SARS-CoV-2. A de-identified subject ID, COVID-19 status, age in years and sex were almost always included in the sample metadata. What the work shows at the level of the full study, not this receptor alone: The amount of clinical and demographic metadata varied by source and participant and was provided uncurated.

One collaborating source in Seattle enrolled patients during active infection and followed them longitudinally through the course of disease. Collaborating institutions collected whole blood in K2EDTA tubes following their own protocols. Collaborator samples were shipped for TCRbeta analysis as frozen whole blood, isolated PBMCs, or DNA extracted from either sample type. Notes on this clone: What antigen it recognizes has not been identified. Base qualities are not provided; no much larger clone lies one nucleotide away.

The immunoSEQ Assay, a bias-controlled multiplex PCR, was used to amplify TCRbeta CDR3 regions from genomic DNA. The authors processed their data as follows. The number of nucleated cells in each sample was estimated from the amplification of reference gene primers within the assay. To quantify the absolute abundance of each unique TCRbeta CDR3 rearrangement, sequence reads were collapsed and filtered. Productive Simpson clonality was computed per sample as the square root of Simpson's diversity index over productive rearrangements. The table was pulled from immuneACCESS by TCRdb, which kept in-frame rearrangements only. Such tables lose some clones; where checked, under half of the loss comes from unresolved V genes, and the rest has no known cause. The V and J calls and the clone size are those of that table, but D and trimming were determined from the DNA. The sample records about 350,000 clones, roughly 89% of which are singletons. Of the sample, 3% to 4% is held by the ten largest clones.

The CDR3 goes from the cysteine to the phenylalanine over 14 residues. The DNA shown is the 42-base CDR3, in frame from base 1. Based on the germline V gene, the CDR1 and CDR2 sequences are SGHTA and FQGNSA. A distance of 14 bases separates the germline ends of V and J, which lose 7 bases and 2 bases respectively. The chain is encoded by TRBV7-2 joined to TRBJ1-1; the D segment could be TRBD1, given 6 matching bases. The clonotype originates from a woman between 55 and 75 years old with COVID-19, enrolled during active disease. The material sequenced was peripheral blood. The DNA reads TGTGCCAGCACTCAGACAGGAGTTAACACTGAAGCTTTCTTT. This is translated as CASTQTGVNTEAFF.